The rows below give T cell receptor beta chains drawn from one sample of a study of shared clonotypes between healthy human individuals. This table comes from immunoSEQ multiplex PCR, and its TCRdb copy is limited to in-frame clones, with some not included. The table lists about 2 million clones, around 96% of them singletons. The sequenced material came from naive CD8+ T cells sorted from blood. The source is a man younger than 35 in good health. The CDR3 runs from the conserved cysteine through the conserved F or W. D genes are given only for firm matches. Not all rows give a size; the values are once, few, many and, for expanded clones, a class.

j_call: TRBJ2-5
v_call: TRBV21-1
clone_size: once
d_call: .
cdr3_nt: TGTGCCAGCAGCAAAAAGGCTATTGGACGGGGGCCTCAAGAGACCCAGTACTTC
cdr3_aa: CASSKKAIGRGPQETQYF

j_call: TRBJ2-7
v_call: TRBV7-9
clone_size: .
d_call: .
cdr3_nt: TGTGCCAGCAGCTTAGAGGGGGGAAGCTACTACGAGCAGTACTTC
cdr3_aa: CASSLEGGSYYEQYF

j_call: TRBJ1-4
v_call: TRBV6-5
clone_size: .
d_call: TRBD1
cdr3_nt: TGTGCCAGCAGCTCCAATGGACAGGGCTTTAGGTTTTTT
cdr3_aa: CASSSNGQGFRFF

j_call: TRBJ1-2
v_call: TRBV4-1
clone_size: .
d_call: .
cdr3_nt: TGCGCCAGCAGCCAAGACTTCGACAGAGCAGCTGGCTACACCTTC
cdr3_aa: CASSQDFDRAAGYTF

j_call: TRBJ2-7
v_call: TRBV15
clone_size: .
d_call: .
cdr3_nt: TGTGCCACCAGCAGAGATCTTCCGGGGGAGCAGTACTTC
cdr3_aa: CATSRDLPGEQYF

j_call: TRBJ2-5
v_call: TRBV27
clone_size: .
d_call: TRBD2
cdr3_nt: TGTGCCAGCAGTTTGGAGGGAGGGGACGAGACCCAGTACTTC
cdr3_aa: CASSLEGGDETQYF

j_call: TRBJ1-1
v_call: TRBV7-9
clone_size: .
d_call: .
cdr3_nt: TGTGCCAGCAGCTTAGAGGGGAATCCCATGAACACTGAAGCTTTCTTT
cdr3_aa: CASSLEGNPMNTEAFF

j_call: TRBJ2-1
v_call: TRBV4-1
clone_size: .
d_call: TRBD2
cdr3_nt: TGCGCCAGCAGTTCTAGCGGGAGGTCCTACAATGAGCAGTTCTTC
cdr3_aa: CASSSSGRSYNEQFF

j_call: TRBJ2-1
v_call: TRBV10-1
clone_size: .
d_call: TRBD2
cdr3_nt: TGCGCCAGCAGTGAGGCTAGCGGGCCTACCTACAATGAGCAGTTCTTC
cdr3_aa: CASSEASGPTYNEQFF

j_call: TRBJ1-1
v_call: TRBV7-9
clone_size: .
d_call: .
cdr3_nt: TGTGCCAGCAGCTGGAACGGGGAAACTGAAGCTTTCTTT
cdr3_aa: CASSWNGETEAFF

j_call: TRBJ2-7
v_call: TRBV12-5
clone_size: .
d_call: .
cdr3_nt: TGTGCTAGTGGCCCCTGGAGGGATTGGTACGAGCAGTACTTC
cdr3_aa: CASGPWRDWYEQYF

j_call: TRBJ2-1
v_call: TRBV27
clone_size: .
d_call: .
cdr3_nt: TGTGCCAGCAGTCTGGGCGGGTCAGATGAGCAGTTCTTC
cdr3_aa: CASSLGGSDEQFF

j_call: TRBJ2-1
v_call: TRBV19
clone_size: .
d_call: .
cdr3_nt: TGTGCCAGTAGTGCCACCGAGACGGGACCGGTCAATGAGCAGTTCTTC
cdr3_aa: CASSATETGPVNEQFF

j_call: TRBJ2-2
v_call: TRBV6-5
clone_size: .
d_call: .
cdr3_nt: TGTGCCAGCACGAGTAGGGAGAACACCGGGGAGCTGTTTTTT
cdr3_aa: CASTSRENTGELFF

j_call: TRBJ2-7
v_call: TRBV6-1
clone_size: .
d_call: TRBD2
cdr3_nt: TGTGCCAGCAGTGAACTAGCGGGGTCCTACGAGCAGTACTTC
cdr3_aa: CASSELAGSYEQYF

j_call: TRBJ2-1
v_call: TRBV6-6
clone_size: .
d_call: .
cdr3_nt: TGTGCCAGCAGTACTCAAAACAATGAGCAGTTCTTC
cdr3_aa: CASSTQNNEQFF

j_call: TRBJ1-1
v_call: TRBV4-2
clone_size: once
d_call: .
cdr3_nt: TGTGCCAGCAGCCAAGTGGGGGGCAGGACTGAAGCTTTCTTT
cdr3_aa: CASSQVGGRTEAFF

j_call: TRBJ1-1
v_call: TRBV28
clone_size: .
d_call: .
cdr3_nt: TGTGCCAGCAGTTCCCCCAAAACAGAGAGTGAAGCTTTCTTT
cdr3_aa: CASSSPKTESEAFF

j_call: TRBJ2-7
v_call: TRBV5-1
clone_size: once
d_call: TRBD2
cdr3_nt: TGCGCCAGCAGCGAGGGACTAGCGGAACCCGTCCCCCTCGAGCAGTACTTC
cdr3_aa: CASSEGLAEPVPLEQYF

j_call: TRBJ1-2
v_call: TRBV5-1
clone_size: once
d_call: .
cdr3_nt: TGCGCCAGCAGCCCTGACCTTGATGGCTACACCTTC
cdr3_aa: CASSPDLDGYTF

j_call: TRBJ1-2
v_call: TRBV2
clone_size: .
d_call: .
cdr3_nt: TGTGCCAGCACCCCCCCTCTTAACTATGGCTACACCTTC
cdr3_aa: CASTPPLNYGYTF

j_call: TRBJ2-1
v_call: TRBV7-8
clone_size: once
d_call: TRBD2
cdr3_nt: TGTGCCAGCAGCTTGGGACTAGCGGGAGCCGGACCCTACAATGAGCAGTTCTTC
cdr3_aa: CASSLGLAGAGPYNEQFF

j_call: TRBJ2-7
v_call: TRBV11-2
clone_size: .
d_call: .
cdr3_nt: TGTGCCAGCAGCTTACAGGGGGGCGGCTCCTACGAGCAGTACTTC
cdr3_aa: CASSLQGGGSYEQYF

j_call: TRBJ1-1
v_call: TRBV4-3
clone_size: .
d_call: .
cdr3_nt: TGCGCCAGCAGCCAAGACACTGCCACTGAAGCTTTCTTT
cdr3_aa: CASSQDTATEAFF

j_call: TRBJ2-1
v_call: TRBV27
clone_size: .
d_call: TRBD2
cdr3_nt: TGTGCCAGCAGTCCCGGAGCTAGCGGGAGGTCGAATGAGCAGTTCTTC
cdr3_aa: CASSPGASGRSNEQFF

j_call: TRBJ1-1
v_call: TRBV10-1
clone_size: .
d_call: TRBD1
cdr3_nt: TGCGCCAGCAGCACAGGGGACACTGAAGCTTTCTTT
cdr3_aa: CASSTGDTEAFF

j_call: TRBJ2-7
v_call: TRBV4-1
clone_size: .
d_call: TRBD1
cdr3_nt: TGCGCCAGCAGCCAAGAGACAGGGAGTTTCTACGAGCAGTACTTC
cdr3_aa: CASSQETGSFYEQYF

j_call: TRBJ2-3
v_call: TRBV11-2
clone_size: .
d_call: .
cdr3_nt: TGTGCCAGCAGCTCCCTAACAGCGGATAGCACAGATACGCAGTATTTT
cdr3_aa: CASSSLTADSTDTQYF

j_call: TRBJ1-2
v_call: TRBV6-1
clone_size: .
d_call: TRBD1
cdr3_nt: TGTGCCAGCAGTGAGTGGGACAGGGGATTCGCTGGCTACACCTTC
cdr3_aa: CASSEWDRGFAGYTF

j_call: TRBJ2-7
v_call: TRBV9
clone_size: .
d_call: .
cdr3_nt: TGTGCCAGCAGCCCCCGTTCAGCCTCCGAGCAGTACTTC
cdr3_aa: CASSPRSASEQYF

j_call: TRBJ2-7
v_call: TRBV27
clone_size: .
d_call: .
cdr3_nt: TGTGCCAGCCGCGTTGGGGGCATTTTTACCTACGAGCAGTACTTC
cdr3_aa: CASRVGGIFTYEQYF

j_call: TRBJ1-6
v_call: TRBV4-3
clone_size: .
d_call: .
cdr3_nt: TGCGCCAGCAGCCAAGTATGGGGGGTTTCACCCCTCCACTTT
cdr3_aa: CASSQVWGVSPLHF

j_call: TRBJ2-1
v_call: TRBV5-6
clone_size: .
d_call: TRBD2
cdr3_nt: TGTGCCAGCAGCTTGGGACTAGCGGGGGCCCACAATGAGCAGTTCTTC
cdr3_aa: CASSLGLAGAHNEQFF

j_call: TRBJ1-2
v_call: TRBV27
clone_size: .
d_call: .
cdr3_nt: TGTGCCAGCAGTATAGGGGCAAAGGGCTATGGCTACACCTTC
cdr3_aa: CASSIGAKGYGYTF

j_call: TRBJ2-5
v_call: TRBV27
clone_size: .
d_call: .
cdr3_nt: TGTGCCAGCAGTTTGGGGGGATGGGAGACCCAGTACTTC
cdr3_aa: CASSLGGWETQYF

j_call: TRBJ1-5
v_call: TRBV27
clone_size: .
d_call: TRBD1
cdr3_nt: TGTGCCAGCAGTCCCTCACAGGGGGATAGCAATCAGCCCCAGCATTTT
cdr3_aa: CASSPSQGDSNQPQHF

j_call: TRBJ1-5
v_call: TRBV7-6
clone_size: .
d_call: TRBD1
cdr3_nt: TGTGCCAGCAGCCAGGGGGGGGGTTTAAGCAATCAGCCCCAGCATTTT
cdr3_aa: CASSQGGGLSNQPQHF

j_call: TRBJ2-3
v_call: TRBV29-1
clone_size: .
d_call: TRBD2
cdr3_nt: TGCAGCGTTGAAAGACTAGCGGGAGTGTCTGATACGCAGTATTTT
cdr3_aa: CSVERLAGVSDTQYF

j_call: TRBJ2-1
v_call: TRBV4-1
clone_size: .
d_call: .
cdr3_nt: TGCGCCAGCAGCCAAGCTCCGGGCTTACACAATGAGCAGTTCTTC
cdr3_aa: CASSQAPGLHNEQFF

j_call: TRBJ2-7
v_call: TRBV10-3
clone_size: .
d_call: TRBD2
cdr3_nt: TGTGCCATCAGTGCCCTTAGCGGGGGGGTTTCCGAGCAGTACTTC
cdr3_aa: CAISALSGGVSEQYF

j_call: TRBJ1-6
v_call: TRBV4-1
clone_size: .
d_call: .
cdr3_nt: TGCGCCAGCAGCCAAGTGACCTTGGAGGCCTATAATTCACCCCTCCACTTT
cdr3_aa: CASSQVTLEAYNSPLHF

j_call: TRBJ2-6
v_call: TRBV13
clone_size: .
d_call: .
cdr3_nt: TGTGCCAGCTTGACCTCCGGGGCCAACGTCCTGACTTTC
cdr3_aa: CASLTSGANVLTF

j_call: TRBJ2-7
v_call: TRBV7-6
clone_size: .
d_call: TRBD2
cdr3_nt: TGTGCCAGCAGCTTATATAGCGGGGGGGCCGGGGACGAGCAGTACTTC
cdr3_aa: CASSLYSGGAGDEQYF